This TCR beta chain was captured by sequencing in a study of blood T cell repertoires in COVID-19. Across the whole study: Whether acute or convalescent, the COVID-19 samples came from the United States, Italy and Spain.

This clone turned up a few times. Source study methods: Quantification of nucleated cells was approximated via reference gene primer amplification. Assay used: immunoSEQ multiplex PCR; TCRdb lists only in-frame clones, some missing. The D gene and trimming were derived from the DNA, and the V and J assignments and clone size from that table. The sample has over 200,000 clones; more than 70% are singletons. The CDR3 is 15 amino acids. Germline values: CDR1 LGHDT, CDR2 YNNKEL (reference sequence). With 1 base clipped from V and 5 bases from J, the junction kept 4 bases outside the gene matches. The material sequenced was PBMCs or T cells enriched from blood (not recorded which). This TCR was recovered from a woman aged 40 to 49 with acute COVID-19. This chain links TRBV3-1 (or the pseudogene TRBV3-2) with TRBJ1-4, with 7 bases matching TRBD1. The CDR3 spells CASSQGGQTNEKLFF. For the CDR3, the DNA is TGTGCCAGCAGCCAAGGGGGACAGACCAATGAAAAACTGTTTTTT.